This T cell receptor (beta chain) was sequenced during a study of T cell responses to AZD1222 COVID-19 vaccine. Notes on the study in general: Regions left unmutated in variants are reportedly the target of nearly half of spike-specific TCRs. Among the donors, most were white British and more were female, and clonal diversity was possibly underestimated. At 160-218 and 743-854, vaccine-associated CD4 TCRs were dominant, and they spanned spike.

Pooling covered second doses at about 4 or about 12 weeks. This clone was seen a single time. The target antigen is unknown. Other DNA sequences within the sample encode an identical CDR3. Method: immunoSEQ multiplex PCR; TCRdb's copy keeps in-frame clones and lacks some. The profile shows 100,000 to 150,000 clones, approximately 85% of them singletons. Between the trimmed V and J ends, which lost 3 bases and 0 bases, there was a span of 9 bases. Germline V gives CDR1 LNHNV, CDR2 YYDKDF (reference sequence). CDR3 length: 15 amino acids. This chain uses TRBV15 with TRBJ1-5; tentative D call: TRBD1 (5 bases). The clonotype was recovered from an adult who received the AZD1222 COVID-19 vaccine. The sample consisted of peripheral blood, taken 28 days after the second AZD1222 dose. In DNA, the CDR3 is TGTGCCACCAGCAGGGGTGGGGCTAGCAATCAGCCCCAGCATTTT. This gives the protein CATSRGGASNQPQHF.